Shown below are 17 T cell receptor beta chains from a single sample sequenced in a study of cytomegalovirus exposure and HLA in healthy donors. A multiplex PCR was run with 60 Vbeta primers and 13 Jbeta primers. Here immunoSEQ multiplex PCR was the method, and the copy in TCRdb shows in-frame clones only, minus some. The sample contains fewer than 250,000 clones, approximately 78% of which appear only once. Sequencing was done on a sample of PBMCs. The origin of the receptors is a man between 25 and 39 years old in good health and CMV-seronegative.

The chain recombines TRBV4-1 with TRBJ2-1; TRBD2 aligns across 9 bases. CDR1 is MGHRA and CDR2 is YSYEKL in the germline V gene. This CDR3 is 16 amino acids long. The ends lost 0 bases at V and 4 bases at J; junction bases unmatched: 4. CDR3 bases: TGCGCCAGCAGCCAAGAGAGGGCGGGGGGGTACAATGAGCAGTTCTTC. Amino acid sequence: CASSQERAGGYNEQFF.

The V and J genes are TRBV5-6 and TRBJ2-1; D not certain. The CDR3 consists of 13 residues. V lost 3 bases and J 8 bases, leaving 12 bases between the germline ends. CDR1 and CDR2 (germline): SGHDT, YYEEEE. DNA for the CDR3: TGTGCCAGCAGCTCAGTTTCAGGCCATGAGCAGTTCTTC. Its protein is CASSSVSGHEQFF. The variable domain in full, with the rest retrieved from reference TRBV5-6 and TRBJ2-1, is DAGVTQSPTHLIKTRGQQVTLRCSPKSGHDTVSWYQQALGQGPQFIFQYYEEEERQRGNFPDRFSGHQFPNYSSELNVNALLLGDSALYLCASSSVSGHEQFFGPGTRLTVL.

In nucleotides, the CDR3 is TGTGCCAGTAGTAACCCGGACAGGGTGCTATATGGCTACACCTTC. Amino acids: CASSNPDRVLYGYTF. V usage is TRBV19 and J usage is TRBJ1-2, with TRBD1 matching over 8 bases. Germline V gives CDR1 LNHDA, CDR2 SQIVND (reference sequence). The CDR3 runs 15 residues. The V and J ends lost 4 bases and 5 bases, in that order; junction bases with no gene match: 9.

The V and J genes are TRBV11-2 and TRBJ1-5, with 9 bases that match TRBD1. V was pared by 1 base and J by 6 bases, with 13 bases of the junction left unmatched. Germline V lookup: CDR1 SGHAT, CDR2 FQNNGV. This CDR3 spans 18 amino acids. The CDR3 sequence: CASSLGDFGQGMGQPQHF. The CDR3 bases are TGTGCCAGCAGCTTAGGGGACTTCGGACAGGGGATGGGTCAGCCCCAGCATTTT.

This clone showed up just a few times. The DNA of the CDR3 is TGTGCCAGCAGTTTCCAGGGGCCCCGAACCGGGGAGCTGTTTTTT. It yields the protein CASSFQGPRTGELFF. The chain employs TRBV28 and TRBJ2-2; D possibly corresponds to TRBD1 (6 bases). The CDR3 length is 15 residues. The germline CDR1 and CDR2 sequences are MDHEN and SYDVKM. V lost 3 bases, J lost 5 bases, and 13 bases lay in between.

The chain combines TRBV6-1 with TRBJ1-5, with D hard to call. Germline loops: CDR1 MNHNS, CDR2 SASEGT. The CDR3 runs to 15 residues. V lost 1 base, J lost 7 bases, and 14 bases lay in between. The CDR3 sequence: CASSEEVGGSQPQHF. DNA of the CDR3: TGTGCCAGCAGTGAAGAGGTCGGCGGGAGCCAGCCCCAGCATTTT.

This clone was seen a few times. CDR3 DNA: TGTGCCAGCAGCGTAGAGGGACATACCTCCTATGGCTACACCTTC. Translation gives CASSVEGHTSYGYTF. The genes are TRBV9 and TRBJ1-2; D possibly corresponds to TRBD1 (6 bases). V lost 0 bases to trimming and J lost 4 bases, with 13 bases between them. The CDR3 runs 15 residues. The germline gives CDR1 SGDLS, CDR2 YYNGEE.

The chain employs TRBV4-2 and TRBJ2-5; 16 bases agree with TRBD2. Germline assignment: CDR1 LGHNA and CDR2 YNFKEQ. J lost 4 bases, V lost 4 bases, and 6 bases had no gene match. The CDR3 consists of 17 residues. The CDR3, as DNA: TGTGCCAGCAGCCCCGGGACTAGCGGGGGGGCCGGAGAGACCCAGTACTTC. Translating gives CASSPGTSGGAGETQYF.

This sequence joins TRBV29-1 and TRBJ2-1; the D gene is possibly TRBD1 (5 bases). Between the trimmed V and J ends, which lost 7 bases and 5 bases, there was a span of 21 bases. The germline CDR1 and CDR2 sequences are SQVTM and ANQGSEA. The CDR3 runs 15 residues. The CDR3 sequence is CSATSRAPFDNEQFF. CDR3 bases: TGCAGCGCAACATCCAGGGCCCCGTTCGACAATGAGCAGTTCTTC.

CDR3 nucleotides: TGTGCCAGCAGCTTCTATAGCGGGGGGGGCTCCTACGAGCAGTACTTC. Translation gives CASSFYSGGGSYEQYF. The V call is TRBV5-6, the J call TRBJ2-7; 11 bases line up with TRBD2. V gave up 2 bases and J gave up 0 bases; unmatched junction bases: 4. The V gene's germline CDR1 is SGHDT and CDR2 YYEEEE. The CDR3 has 16 amino acids.

As regards this clone: The junction departs from the called germline gene at one end, perhaps through a read error. The chain combines TRBV18 with TRBJ2-5; D not certain. The CDR3 is made up of 13 amino acids. Per germline, CDR1 KGHSH and CDR2 LQKENI. Here the CDR3 DNA reads TGTGCCAGCTCACTTTTAACGAGAGAGGCCCAGTACTTC. It is translated as CASSLLTREAQYF.

V is TRBV9 and J is TRBJ2-3, with D possibly matching TRBD2 (6 bases). CDR3 size: 16 residues. Per the germline V gene, CDR1 is SGDLS and CDR2 is YYNGEE. Between the trimmed V and J ends, which lost 0 bases and 0 bases, there was a span of 11 bases. The CDR3, as DNA: TGTGCCAGCAGCGTAGGTGGAGGGCTTAGCACAGATACGCAGTATTTT. Protein product: CASSVGGGLSTDTQYF.

This rearrangement joins TRBV4-3 to TRBJ2-7; TRBD1 might be the D (5 bases). In germline, CDR1 is LGHNA, CDR2 YSLEER. The length of the CDR3 is 14 residues. Trimming pared 1 base from V and 2 bases from J, leaving 9 bases between. CDR3 region: CASSQGLTAYEQYF. In nucleotides, the CDR3 is TGCGCCAGCAGCCAAGGGCTGACAGCCTACGAGCAGTACTTC.

This chain connects TRBV15 to TRBJ2-2; 9 bases agree with TRBD1. V shed 4 bases and J 7 bases; nucleotides not matched to a gene: 7. This CDR3 is built from 15 residues. CDR1 is LNHNV and CDR2 is YYDKDF in the germline V gene (reference sequence). The CDR3 spells CATSIETGGFGELFF. CDR3 coding DNA: TGTGCCACCAGCATTGAGACAGGGGGGTTCGGGGAGCTGTTTTTT.

This clone was found once. V and J are TRBV7-8 and TRBJ2-2; 9 bases line up with TRBD2. The CDR3 runs 16 residues. V was pared by 2 bases and J by 6 bases, with 7 bases of the junction left unmatched. Germline CDR1 and CDR2: SGHVS and FQNEAQ. DNA of the CDR3: TGTGCCAGCAGCTTACTCGGCGGGGGGGCCGCCGGGGAGCTGTTTTTT. Amino acids: CASSLLGGGAAGELFF.

V is TRBV9 and J is TRBJ1-5; 7 positions match TRBD1. From germline, CDR1 is SGDLS and CDR2 YYNGEE. V lost 3 bases to trimming and J lost 4 bases; unmatched junction nucleotides: 4. The CDR3 sequence is 14 residues long. CDR3 sequence: CASSGGQLNQPQHF. CDR3 nucleotide sequence: TGTGCCAGCAGCGGGGGACAGCTTAATCAGCCCCAGCATTTT.

This chain uses TRBV6-5 with TRBJ2-7; D might be TRBD1 (7 bases). Germline lookup yields CDR1 MNHEY and CDR2 SVGAGI. Trimming cost V 4 bases and J 3 bases, with 13 bases left between them. This CDR3 region has 14 residues. The CDR3 DNA sequence: TGTGCCAGCAGTTGGTCAGGGGGGCGCTACGAGCAGTACTTC. Translating it yields CASSWSGGRYEQYF.